This is a list of T cell receptor beta chains from one sample in a study of T cell repertoires in cytomegalovirus infection. Each CDR3 protein gets one entry after TCRdb re-called the reads with MiXCR. The table has approximately 180,000 distinct CDR3 sequences, approximately 9.7% seen once. Sequenced material: PBMCs. The receptors were sampled from a human donor in good health (CMV status not recorded). Some clones in this sample may be carry-over from other donors' samples. Both conserved end residues are part of each CDR3. The D gene is left open where the match is weak. Clone size is not always given. Where it is, it says once, few, many or a class for expanded clones.

CDR3 protein: CASSLAGGQSPEQFF; CDR3 DNA: TGTGCCAGCAGTCTAGCGGGAGGGCAAAGTCCTGAGCAGTTCTTC; D gene: TRBD2; clone size: few; V gene: TRBV6-1; CDR3 length: 15; J gene: TRBJ2-1
CDR3 protein: CASSLWAESSNQPQHF; CDR3 DNA: TGTGCCAGCAGCTTATGGGCAGAATCCAGCAATCAGCCCCAGCATTTT; D gene: .; clone size: many; V gene: TRBV7-2; CDR3 length: 16; J gene: TRBJ1-5
CDR3 protein: CAISMTGGKNTEAFF; CDR3 DNA: TGTGCCATCAGCATGACAGGGGGAAAGAACACTGAAGCTTTCTTT; D gene: TRBD1; clone size: many; V gene: TRBV10-3; CDR3 length: 15; J gene: TRBJ1-1
CDR3 protein: CSAPVSISNEQFF; CDR3 DNA: TGCAGTGCTCCGGTGTCTATCTCCAATGAGCAGTTCTTC; D gene: .; clone size: .; V gene: TRBV20-1; CDR3 length: 13; J gene: TRBJ2-1
CDR3 protein: CSAPGLAGVRYNEQFF; CDR3 DNA: TGCAGTGCTCCTGGACTAGCGGGAGTACGATACAATGAGCAGTTCTTC; D gene: TRBD2; clone size: few; V gene: TRBV20-1; CDR3 length: 16; J gene: TRBJ2-1
CDR3 protein: CSARGLAGRETQYF; CDR3 DNA: TGCAGTGCGAGAGGCCTAGCGGGTAGAGAGACCCAGTACTTC; D gene: TRBD2; clone size: few; V gene: TRBV20-1; CDR3 length: 14; J gene: TRBJ2-5
CDR3 protein: CASSLHLETYEQYF; CDR3 DNA: TGTGCCAGCAGCTTACATCTAGAGACTTACGAGCAGTACTTC; D gene: .; clone size: many; V gene: TRBV7-8; CDR3 length: 14; J gene: TRBJ2-7
CDR3 protein: CASSLGTGGWEQYF; CDR3 DNA: TGTGCCAGCAGCCTCGGGACAGGGGGCTGGGAGCAGTACTTC; D gene: TRBD1; clone size: many; V gene: TRBV7-6; CDR3 length: 14; J gene: TRBJ2-7
CDR3 protein: CASSPQGPMAEAFF; CDR3 DNA: TGTGCCAGCAGCCCACAGGGCCCGATGGCTGAAGCTTTCTTT; D gene: .; clone size: .; V gene: TRBV7-3; CDR3 length: 14; J gene: TRBJ1-1
CDR3 protein: CASSLVGTGHNEQFF; CDR3 DNA: TGTGCCAGCAGCTTAGTGGGGACAGGGCACAATGAGCAGTTCTTC; D gene: TRBD1; clone size: many; V gene: TRBV7-2; CDR3 length: 15; J gene: TRBJ2-1
CDR3 protein: CASTQQGSYEQYF; CDR3 DNA: TGTGCCAGCACCCAACAGGGTTCCTACGAGCAGTACTTC; D gene: .; clone size: many; V gene: TRBV7-2; CDR3 length: 13; J gene: TRBJ2-7
CDR3 protein: CAWTIRDRDNYGYTF; CDR3 DNA: TGTGCCTGGACTATCCGTGATCGGGATAACTATGGCTACACCTTC; D gene: .; clone size: .; V gene: TRBV30; CDR3 length: 15; J gene: TRBJ1-2
CDR3 protein: CASSLAGAGGADTIYF; CDR3 DNA: TGTGCCAGCAGCTTGGCCGGGGCAGGGGGCGCAGACACCATATATTTT; D gene: TRBD1; clone size: few; V gene: TRBV5-5; CDR3 length: 16; J gene: TRBJ1-3
CDR3 protein: CASSPLGSNTEAFF; CDR3 DNA: TGTGCCAGCAGCCCGTTGGGATCGAACACTGAAGCTTTCTTT; D gene: .; clone size: few; V gene: TRBV5-6; CDR3 length: 14; J gene: TRBJ1-1
CDR3 protein: CSVGRVNEKLFF; CDR3 DNA: TGCAGCGTTGGGAGGGTTAATGAAAAACTGTTTTTT; D gene: .; clone size: many; V gene: TRBV29-1; CDR3 length: 12; J gene: TRBJ1-4
CDR3 protein: CSGWDSANEKLFF; CDR3 DNA: TGCAGTGGTTGGGACAGCGCCAATGAAAAACTGTTTTTT; D gene: TRBD1; clone size: few; V gene: TRBV20-1; CDR3 length: 13; J gene: TRBJ1-4
CDR3 protein: CASSLSPGGVYGYTF; CDR3 DNA: TGTGCCAGCAGTTTATCCCCCGGGGGGGTCTATGGCTACACCTTC; D gene: .; clone size: many; V gene: TRBV28; CDR3 length: 15; J gene: TRBJ1-2
CDR3 protein: CASSFGTSGSGGYNEQFF; CDR3 DNA: TGTGCCAGCAGTTTCGGGACTAGCGGGAGTGGGGGTTACAATGAGCAGTTCTTC; D gene: TRBD2; clone size: many; V gene: TRBV6-2/TRBV6-3; CDR3 length: 18; J gene: TRBJ2-1
CDR3 protein: CASSPGQDGEQYF; CDR3 DNA: TGTGCCAGCTCACCGGGACAGGACGGGGAGCAGTACTTC; D gene: TRBD1; clone size: .; V gene: TRBV18; CDR3 length: 13; J gene: TRBJ2-7
CDR3 protein: CASSLIGGEETQYF; CDR3 DNA: TGTGCCAGCAGCTTAATCGGGGGAGAGGAGACCCAGTACTTC; D gene: .; clone size: few; V gene: TRBV5-4; CDR3 length: 14; J gene: TRBJ2-5
CDR3 protein: CASSPSGLAGPRQFF; CDR3 DNA: TGTGCCAGCAGTCCCTCGGGACTAGCGGGCCCTCGGCAGTTCTTC; D gene: TRBD2; clone size: many; V gene: TRBV28; CDR3 length: 15; J gene: TRBJ2-1
CDR3 protein: CASSLSSLAETQYF; CDR3 DNA: TGTGCCAGCAGCTTATCGTCGTTGGCGGAGACCCAGTACTTC; D gene: .; clone size: many; V gene: TRBV7-2; CDR3 length: 14; J gene: TRBJ2-5
CDR3 protein: CASSLGPAGVSVEQFF; CDR3 DNA: TGTGCCAGCAGCTTAGGTCCAGCGGGAGTCTCTGTTGAGCAGTTCTTC; D gene: TRBD2; clone size: many; V gene: TRBV7-9; CDR3 length: 16; J gene: TRBJ2-1
CDR3 protein: CSAGDNGNTIYF; CDR3 DNA: TGCAGTGCCGGGGACAATGGAAACACCATATATTTT; D gene: .; clone size: few; V gene: TRBV20-1; CDR3 length: 12; J gene: TRBJ1-3
CDR3 protein: CASSPAALIRDTDNSPLHF; CDR3 DNA: TGTGCCAGCAGCCCCGCCGCTTTAATTCGGGACACCGATAATTCACCCCTCCACTTT; D gene: .; clone size: few; V gene: TRBV9; CDR3 length: 19; J gene: TRBJ1-6
CDR3 protein: CSASTSGDFNEQFF; CDR3 DNA: TGCAGTGCCTCGACTAGCGGGGACTTTAATGAGCAGTTCTTC; D gene: TRBD2; clone size: .; V gene: TRBV20-1; CDR3 length: 14; J gene: TRBJ2-1
CDR3 protein: CASSFTSGVYQETQYF; CDR3 DNA: TGTGCCAGCAGCTTTACTAGCGGGGTCTACCAAGAGACCCAGTACTTC; D gene: TRBD2; clone size: many; V gene: TRBV7-2; CDR3 length: 16; J gene: TRBJ2-5
CDR3 protein: CSAQGTAPYEQYF; CDR3 DNA: TGCAGTGCCCAAGGGACAGCTCCCTACGAGCAGTACTTC; D gene: TRBD1; clone size: .; V gene: TRBV20-1; CDR3 length: 13; J gene: TRBJ2-7
CDR3 protein: CASSDPTTGNEQFF; CDR3 DNA: TGTGCCAGCAGTGATCCCACGACGGGTAATGAGCAGTTCTTC; D gene: .; clone size: .; V gene: TRBV6-1; CDR3 length: 14; J gene: TRBJ2-1
CDR3 protein: CASSHPDKGITF; CDR3 DNA: TGTGCCAGCAGTCACCCCGACAAGGGGATTACATTC; D gene: .; clone size: many; V gene: TRBV28; CDR3 length: 12; J gene: TRBJ2-7
CDR3 protein: CASSVSSESYEQYF; CDR3 DNA: TGTGCCAGCAGCGTTTCTAGCGAGTCCTACGAGCAGTACTTC; D gene: .; clone size: few; V gene: TRBV9; CDR3 length: 14; J gene: TRBJ2-7
CDR3 protein: CSVGGGRNEKLFF; CDR3 DNA: TGCAGCGTTGGTGGCGGGAGAAATGAAAAACTGTTTTTT; D gene: .; clone size: many; V gene: TRBV29-1; CDR3 length: 13; J gene: TRBJ1-4
CDR3 protein: CAISGTGGNQPQHF; CDR3 DNA: TGTGCCATCAGTGGGACAGGGGGCAATCAGCCCCAGCATTTT; D gene: TRBD1; clone size: once; V gene: TRBV10-3; CDR3 length: 14; J gene: TRBJ1-5
CDR3 protein: CASSPGSDYGYTF; CDR3 DNA: TGTGCCAGCAGCCCAGGCTCCGACTATGGCTACACCTTC; D gene: .; clone size: many; V gene: TRBV7-2; CDR3 length: 13; J gene: TRBJ1-2
CDR3 protein: CASSGQGVVTEAFF; CDR3 DNA: TGTGCCAGCAGTGGACAGGGGGTCGTGACTGAAGCTTTCTTT; D gene: TRBD1; clone size: few; V gene: TRBV6-6; CDR3 length: 14; J gene: TRBJ1-1
CDR3 protein: CALYPTSDTEAFF; CDR3 DNA: TGTGCCCTCTATCCGACATCTGACACTGAAGCTTTCTTT; D gene: .; clone size: few; V gene: TRBV28; CDR3 length: 13; J gene: TRBJ1-1
CDR3 protein: CASRERVPNTGELFF; CDR3 DNA: TGTGCCAGCAGGGAGAGGGTCCCGAACACCGGGGAGCTGTTTTTT; D gene: .; clone size: .; V gene: TRBV28; CDR3 length: 15; J gene: TRBJ2-2
CDR3 protein: CASSQGQGYQETQYF; CDR3 DNA: TGTGCCAGCAGCCAAGGACAGGGATATCAAGAGACCCAGTACTTC; D gene: TRBD1; clone size: .; V gene: TRBV14; CDR3 length: 15; J gene: TRBJ2-5
CDR3 protein: CASSPAWQLAAKSNEQFF; CDR3 DNA: TGTGCCAGCAGCCCAGCCTGGCAACTAGCAGCAAAGAGCAATGAGCAGTTCTTC; D gene: .; clone size: many; V gene: TRBV7-2; CDR3 length: 18; J gene: TRBJ2-1
CDR3 protein: CASSAPGDTQYF; CDR3 DNA: TGTGCCAGCAGCGCTCCCGGAGATACGCAGTATTTT; D gene: .; clone size: .; V gene: TRBV28; CDR3 length: 12; J gene: TRBJ2-3
CDR3 protein: CASRGQNVVHEQYF; CDR3 DNA: TGTGCCAGCAGGGGACAGAATGTGGTCCACGAGCAGTACTTC; D gene: TRBD1; clone size: many; V gene: TRBV2; CDR3 length: 14; J gene: TRBJ2-7
CDR3 protein: CASSEWEPITDTQYF; CDR3 DNA: TGTGCCAGCAGTGAATGGGAGCCCATCACAGATACGCAGTATTTT; D gene: .; clone size: .; V gene: TRBV2; CDR3 length: 15; J gene: TRBJ2-3
CDR3 protein: CASSLLGGANYEQYF; CDR3 DNA: TGTGCCAGCAGCCTCTTAGGAGGGGCGAACTACGAGCAGTACTTC; D gene: .; clone size: many; V gene: TRBV28; CDR3 length: 15; J gene: TRBJ2-7
CDR3 protein: CASSYWGVNQPQHF; CDR3 DNA: TGTGCCAGCAGTTACTGGGGAGTCAATCAGCCCCAGCATTTT; D gene: .; clone size: many; V gene: TRBV6-2/TRBV6-3; CDR3 length: 14; J gene: TRBJ1-5
CDR3 protein: CASSTLLAGANTGELFF; CDR3 DNA: TGTGCCAGTAGTACCCTACTAGCGGGAGCGAACACCGGGGAGCTGTTTTTT; D gene: TRBD2; clone size: .; V gene: TRBV19; CDR3 length: 17; J gene: TRBJ2-2
CDR3 protein: CASSRLVGGPQETQYF; CDR3 DNA: TGTGCCAGCAGCCGTCTGGTCGGGGGACCACAAGAGACCCAGTACTTC; D gene: .; clone size: few; V gene: TRBV5-4; CDR3 length: 16; J gene: TRBJ2-5
CDR3 protein: CAISESNSYGYTF; CDR3 DNA: TGTGCCATCAGTGAGTCGAACAGCTATGGCTACACCTTC; D gene: .; clone size: .; V gene: TRBV10-3; CDR3 length: 13; J gene: TRBJ1-2
CDR3 protein: CSADPPSKTYEQYF; CDR3 DNA: TGCAGTGCTGACCCACCGTCTAAAACCTACGAGCAGTACTTC; D gene: .; clone size: .; V gene: TRBV20-1; CDR3 length: 14; J gene: TRBJ2-7
CDR3 protein: CASSSTGSRTVQAPSYNEQFF; CDR3 DNA: TGTGCCAGCAGCTCAACAGGGAGTAGGACCGTACAAGCTCCTTCCTACAATGAGCAGTTCTTC; D gene: .; clone size: few; V gene: TRBV11-2; CDR3 length: 21; J gene: TRBJ2-1
CDR3 protein: CASSSHEGGGASSPLHF; CDR3 DNA: TGTGCCAGCAGCTCCCATGAGGGAGGAGGCGCCAGCTCACCCCTCCACTTT; D gene: .; clone size: many; V gene: TRBV7-9; CDR3 length: 17; J gene: TRBJ1-6
CDR3 protein: CASTPGRYTEAFF; CDR3 DNA: TGTGCCAGTACACCCGGCAGATACACTGAAGCTTTCTTT; D gene: .; clone size: few; V gene: TRBV19; CDR3 length: 13; J gene: TRBJ1-1
CDR3 protein: CASSSTRPGQGYRRNQPQHF; CDR3 DNA: TGTGCCAGCAGTTCCACGCGACCGGGACAGGGTTATCGTCGCAATCAGCCCCAGCATTTT; D gene: TRBD1; clone size: many; V gene: TRBV28; CDR3 length: 20; J gene: TRBJ1-5
CDR3 protein: CSATWGWRDSPLHF; CDR3 DNA: TGCAGTGCTACTTGGGGGTGGCGAGATTCACCCCTCCACTTT; D gene: .; clone size: .; V gene: TRBV20-1; CDR3 length: 14; J gene: TRBJ1-6
CDR3 protein: CASSPPGRQETQYF; CDR3 DNA: TGTGCCAGCAGTCCGCCGGGACGCCAAGAGACCCAGTACTTC; D gene: .; clone size: many; V gene: TRBV28; CDR3 length: 14; J gene: TRBJ2-5
CDR3 protein: CASSFDRSSYNEQFF; CDR3 DNA: TGTGCCAGCAGTTTCGACAGGAGCTCCTACAATGAGCAGTTCTTC; D gene: .; clone size: .; V gene: TRBV27; CDR3 length: 15; J gene: TRBJ2-1
CDR3 protein: CASSLGGGGTDTQYF; CDR3 DNA: TGTGCCAGCAGCTTAGGCGGGGGGGGTACAGATACGCAGTATTTT; D gene: TRBD2; clone size: many; V gene: TRBV7-2; CDR3 length: 15; J gene: TRBJ2-3
CDR3 protein: CASSPTGVAYGYTF; CDR3 DNA: TGTGCCAGCAGCCCGACAGGGGTAGCCTATGGCTACACCTTC; D gene: TRBD1; clone size: .; V gene: TRBV7-6; CDR3 length: 14; J gene: TRBJ1-2
CDR3 protein: CASSLSDSSTPQHF; CDR3 DNA: TGTGCCAGCAGCTTATCGGACAGTTCAACGCCCCAGCATTTT; D gene: .; clone size: many; V gene: TRBV7-8; CDR3 length: 14; J gene: TRBJ1-5
CDR3 protein: CASSPIDSNEQFF; CDR3 DNA: TGTGCTAGCAGCCCCATAGACAGCAATGAGCAGTTCTTC; D gene: .; clone size: many; V gene: TRBV7-7; CDR3 length: 13; J gene: TRBJ2-1
CDR3 protein: CAGGSGTGETQYF; CDR3 DNA: TGTGCCGGGGGTAGCGGGACTGGCGAGACCCAGTACTTC; D gene: TRBD2; clone size: few; V gene: TRBV6-1; CDR3 length: 13; J gene: TRBJ2-5